This record looks at one T cell receptor beta chain sequence and its context. Antigen specificity is unknown. CDR3 length: 15 residues. V was shortened by 1 base and J by 6 bases, with 10 bases between the two germline ends. CDR1 SNHLY and CDR2 FYNNEI come from the germline V gene. This record comes from a study of T cell responses to AZD1222 COVID-19 vaccine. Study at large: Some second doses came at about 4 weeks and others at about 12 weeks; these were pooled.

Study-wide findings and caveats: Researchers report vaccine-associated CD4 TCRs spanning spike, with dominance at 160-218 and 743-854. Among AZD1222 vaccinees, only 6 or 7 were seropositive at baseline. Donors in the cohort were predominantly white British and more often female, and clonal diversity was possibly underestimated.

The protocol was immunoSEQ multiplex PCR, while the TCRdb copy is restricted to in-frame clones and leaves out a portion. The table records 100,000 or so clones, 80% to 85% of them present only once. The receptor's source is an adult in good health. V and J are TRBV2 and TRBJ1-6, with no clear D. The sample here was peripheral blood, taken on day 0 of AZD1222 vaccination. DNA for the CDR3: TGTGCCAGCAGTGAAGTAGCACAGCTTAATTCACCCCTCCACTTT. As protein: CASSEVAQLNSPLHF.